Presented here are 27 T cell receptor beta chains from one specimen sequenced in a study of blood T cells in healthy people across ages. A J-beta primer mix and a sample-barcoded 5' primer were used in a second PCR of roughly 6 to 11 cycles. Each CDR3 protein gets one entry after TCRdb re-called the 5' RACE reads with MiXCR. This sample has 1.5 million to 2 million distinct CDR3 sequences; roughly 27% occur once, and the top ten carry roughly 8.2%. Input material: blood. All receptors come from a woman aged 30 to 39 in good health.

This clonotype showed up just a few times. V usage is TRBV5-1 and J usage is TRBJ2-5; 9 positions agree with TRBD1. Germline CDR1 is SGHRS and CDR2 is YFSETQ. Unmatched junction bases numbered 12, after V lost 0 bases and J lost 0 bases. The CDR3 contains 19 residues. Here the CDR3 reads CASSLDGTGNSWYQETQYF. CDR3 sequence (DNA): TGCGCCAGCAGCTTGGACGGGACAGGGAACTCTTGGTACCAAGAGACCCAGTACTTC. The full variable domain, with the rest looked up from reference TRBV5-1 and TRBJ2-5, is KAGVTQTPRYLIKTRGQQVTLSCSPISGHRSVSWYQQTPGQGLQFLFEYFSETQRNKGNFPGRFSGRQFSNSRSEMNVSTLELGDSALYLCASSLDGTGNSWYQETQYFGPGTRLLVL.

There are a few counts of this clonotype. J is TRBJ2-5 and V is TRBV7-2; possible D gene TRBD2, 6 bases. Trimming removed 5 bases from V and 2 bases from J, with 12 bases in between. The CDR3 runs to 14 residues. The V gene's germline CDR1 is SGHTA and CDR2 FQGNSA. CDR3 loop: CASSQGLIQETQYF. The DNA of the CDR3 is TGTGCCAGCAGCCAGGGACTGATACAAGAGACCCAGTACTTC. Looking up the rest from reference TRBV7-2 and TRBJ2-5 gives the full variable domain: GAGVSQSPSNKVTEKGKDVELRCDPISGHTALYWYRQSLGQGLEFLIYFQGNSAPDKSGLPSDRFSAERTGGSVSTLTIQRTQQEDSAVYLCASSQGLIQETQYFGPGTRLLVL.

A word on this clonotype: This may be a read error, as it is one base from a much larger clone. This chain joins TRBV20-1 and TRBJ2-5; possible D gene TRBD2, 6 bases. The DNA end favors TRBJ2-1, so the J call may be wrong. Germline lookup yields CDR1 DFQATT and CDR2 SNEGSKA (reference sequence). This CDR3 is 15 amino acids long. CDR3 sequence: CSAMRTGTYQETQFF. The CDR3 coding sequence is TGCAGTGCTATGAGGACGGGGACTTACCAAGAGACCCAGTTCTTC.

In this sample, this clonotype turned up a few times. The chain couples TRBV20-1 to TRBJ1-2; D gene uncertain. The germline V gene encodes CDR1 DFQATT and CDR2 SNEGSKA (reference sequence). V lost 6 bases and J 5 bases, leaving 13 bases between the germline ends. The CDR3 contains 12 residues. This chain's CDR3 is CSASSGQYGYTF. CDR3 nucleotides: TGCAGTGCCTCCTCCGGCCAATATGGCTACACCTTC.

This chain joins TRBV5-5 and TRBJ2-5; D is perhaps TRBD1 (5 bases). V gave up 2 bases and J gave up 7 bases, with 12 bases separating them. Germline assignment: CDR1 SGHKS and CDR2 YYEKEE (reference sequence). This CDR3 is built from 13 residues. The CDR3 is CASSFAQGGTQYF. CDR3 bases: TGTGCCAGCAGCTTCGCCCAGGGCGGGACCCAGTACTTC.

As to this clonotype: Lacking the conserved final phenylalanine or tryptophan, this CDR3 likely reflects a read error. The V call is TRBV27, the J call TRBJ1-2; 8 positions match TRBD1. V shed 7 bases and J 1 base; nucleotides not matched to a gene: 11. The CDR3 consists of 16 residues. CDR1 is MNHEY and CDR2 is SMNVEV in the germline V gene (reference sequence). CDR3 loop: CASTRTGTFLNYGYTC. Here the CDR3 DNA reads TGTGCCAGCACAAGGACAGGGACCTTCCTTAACTATGGCTACACCTGC.

There are many counts of this clonotype. The chain employs TRBV20-1 and TRBJ1-2; unclear D gene. This CDR3 is built from 12 residues. Germline CDR1 reads DFQATT; CDR2 reads SNEGSKA (reference sequence). Trimming removed 3 bases at V and 4 bases at J, with 9 bases between. The CDR3 here is CSASGRAYGYTF. Here the CDR3 DNA reads TGCAGTGCTAGTGGGAGAGCCTATGGCTACACCTTC.

This clonotype was found many times. The V gene is TRBV20-1, the J gene TRBJ2-7; 8 bases align to TRBD2. With 0 bases clipped from V and 0 bases from J, the junction kept 4 bases outside the gene matches. This CDR3 is 15 amino acids long. Germline V gives CDR1 DFQATT, CDR2 SNEGSKA (reference sequence). The CDR3 is CSARDTGGSSYEQYF. The CDR3 region has the DNA TGCAGTGCTAGAGATACGGGGGGGAGCTCCTACGAGCAGTACTTC.

There are a few counts of this clonotype. This chain uses TRBV2 with TRBJ1-4; D is ambiguous. Looked up from germline, CDR1 is SNHLY and CDR2 is FYNNEI. V lost 4 bases and J lost 6, with 12 bases in between. The CDR3 sequence is 14 residues long. In DNA form, the CDR3 reads TGTGCCAGCAGTGCCTTAACAGTGTATGAAAAACTGTTTTTT. Translation: CASSALTVYEKLFF.

The V gene is TRBV20-1, the J gene TRBJ2-7, with 9 bases fitting TRBD2. This CDR3 is built from 14 residues. With V trimmed by 0 bases and J by 7 bases, 7 bases remained unmatched. Germline assignment: CDR1 DFQATT and CDR2 SNEGSKA (reference sequence). This CDR3 reads CSARDGGGAEEQYF. CDR3 nucleotide sequence: TGCAGTGCTAGAGATGGCGGGGGGGCGGAGGAGCAGTACTTC.

As concerns this clonotype: The junction departs from the called germline gene at one end, perhaps through a read error. CDR3 in amino acids: CAGSLDGYGYTF. DNA of the CDR3: TGTGCCGGCAGCTTGGACGGATATGGCTACACCTTC. The chain couples TRBV5-6 to TRBJ1-2, with D unresolved. The CDR3 consists of 12 residues. CDR1 and CDR2 (germline): SGHDT, YYEEEE.

Only a few counts were recorded for this clonotype. This rearrangement joins TRBV20-1 to TRBJ2-7; no clear D. This CDR3 region has 13 residues. CDR1 is DFQATT and CDR2 is SNEGSKA in the germline V gene (reference sequence). Trimming shortened V by 2 bases and J by 3 bases, and 11 bases separated the two germline ends. Here the CDR3 DNA reads TGCAGTGCTAGAAAACACCTTGACTACGAGCAGTACTTC. This gives the protein CSARKHLDYEQYF.

This clonotype turned up a few times. For the CDR3, the DNA is TGTGCCATCATGGTAGCGGGGGGGACAGATACGCAGTATTTT. This encodes CAIMVAGGTDTQYF. The chain couples TRBV10-3 to TRBJ2-3; 11 bases map to TRBD2. The ends lost 7 bases at V and 3 bases at J; junction bases unmatched: 3. In germline, CDR1 is ENHRY, CDR2 SYGVKD. The CDR3 is made up of 14 amino acids.

This chain connects TRBV7-2 to TRBJ2-1; 12 nucleotides line up with TRBD2. Germline CDR1 reads SGHTA; CDR2 reads FQGNSA. Germline trimming cut 2 bases from V and 4 bases from J; bases unmatched to any gene: 12. CDR3 size: 19 residues. The DNA of the CDR3 is TGTGCCAGCAGCTTACAGGCGACTAGCGGGAGATTCGAGTACAATGAGCAGTTCTTC. It is translated as CASSLQATSGRFEYNEQFF.

The sample holds many counts of this clonotype. The chain couples TRBV7-7 to TRBJ2-3, with D possibly matching TRBD2 (6 bases). V gave up 6 bases and J gave up 0 bases, with 10 bases separating them. The CDR3 length is 14 residues. Per germline, CDR1 SSHAT and CDR2 FNYEAQ (reference sequence). The CDR3 sequence is CASRSGLSTDTQYF. CDR3 sequence (DNA): TGTGCCAGCAGATCGGGACTCAGCACAGATACGCAGTATTTT.

V gene TRBV7-8 combines with J gene TRBJ1-2; D might be TRBD1 (6 bases). CDR3 length equals 15 residues. Germline assignment: CDR1 SGHVS and CDR2 FQNEAQ. Trimming left V 10 bases short and J 1 base short, with 19 bases between. This chain's CDR3 is CAIGGVSPHNYGYTF. The CDR3 region has the DNA TGTGCCATAGGGGGGGTTTCCCCTCATAACTATGGCTACACCTTC.

This clonotype was counted between two and nine times. The chain uses TRBV20-1 and TRBJ2-4; the match to TRBD1 covers 9 bases. The ends lost 4 bases at V and 8 bases at J; junction bases unmatched: 6. Germline loops: CDR1 DFQATT, CDR2 SNEGSKA (reference sequence). The CDR3 totals 13 residues. The CDR3 bases are TGCAGTGCTACCGGGACAGGGCTGCACATTCAGTACTTC. It translates to CSATGTGLHIQYF.

CDR3 region: CSAPWNTEAFF. The DNA for the CDR3 is TGCAGTGCTCCTTGGAACACTGAAGCTTTCTTT. The genes are TRBV20-1 and TRBJ1-1; D is unclear. This CDR3 has 11 amino acids. V lost 5 bases, J lost 1 base, and 5 bases lay in between. Germline V CDR1 and CDR2: DFQATT, SNEGSKA (reference sequence).

This clonotype was observed a handful of times. The chain combines TRBV5-1 with TRBJ2-7, with 8 bases lining up with TRBD2. V shed 2 bases, J shed 6 bases, and the junction held 7 bases outside the gene matches. CDR1 is SGHRS and CDR2 is YFSETQ in the germline V gene. The CDR3 is 14 amino acids. The CDR3 nucleotides are TGCGCCAGCAGCTTAGCGGGAGACGTAGGCGAGCAGTACTTC. Translating gives CASSLAGDVGEQYF.

Regarding this clonotype: This may come from a read error, since a much larger clone is one base off. The chain links TRBV3-1 to TRBJ2-1; no clear D. Trimming pared 5 bases from V and 13 bases from J, leaving 15 bases between. CDR1 is LGHDT, CDR2 YNNKEL, per germline (reference sequence). The CDR3 contains 12 residues. CDR3 residues: CASSSAEETQFF. Here the CDR3 DNA reads TGTGCCAGCAGCAGCGCTGAAGAGACCCAGTTCTTC.

The V gene is TRBV28, the J gene TRBJ2-1, with 7 bases lining up with TRBD2. CDR1 and CDR2 from the germline V gene are MDHEN and SYDVKM. V lost 2 bases and J lost 0; bases outside the gene matches: 4. This CDR3 contains 16 residues. The CDR3: CASSLGDYTSYNEQFF. The CDR3 DNA reads as TGTGCCAGCAGTTTAGGGGACTATACCTCCTACAATGAGCAGTTCTTC. Combining the CDR3 with reference TRBV28 and TRBJ2-1 gives the whole variable domain DVKVTQSSRYLVKRTGEKVFLECVQDMDHENMFWYRQDPGLGLRLIYFSYDVKMKEKGDIPEGYSVSREKKERFSLILESASTNQTSMYLCASSLGDYTSYNEQFFGPGTRLTVL.

This clonotype has only a few counts. The chain joins TRBV7-9 to TRBJ2-1; a possible D gene is TRBD2 (7 bases). The CDR3 extends over 14 amino acids. V was trimmed by 7 bases and J by 1 base, leaving 11 bases between them. Looked up from germline, CDR1 is SEHNR and CDR2 is FQNEAQ (reference sequence). The CDR3 nucleotides read TGTGCCAGCAACAAGGGGGGGTCCTACAATGAGCAGTTCTTC. Protein sequence: CASNKGGSYNEQFF.

This clonotype showed up many times. The chain combines TRBV12-3 or TRBV12-4 with TRBJ1-2, with 7 nucleotides matching TRBD1. The V gene end was trimmed by 5 bases and the J gene end by 6 bases; junction bases not matched to a gene: 9. CDR3 length equals 14 residues. The CDR3 loop is CASSRGQQGDGYTF. As DNA, the CDR3 is TGTGCCAGCAGTCGAGGACAGCAGGGGGATGGCTACACCTTC.

This clonotype was detected a few times. The V and J genes are TRBV4-2 and TRBJ2-1; no clear D. CDR1 LGHNA and CDR2 YNFKEQ come from the germline V gene. Trimming pared 1 base from V and 4 bases from J, leaving 14 bases between. The CDR3 is 16 amino acids. The CDR3 DNA reads TGTGCCAGCAGCCAAGCTACAAGGGTTGAGTACAATGAGCAGTTCTTC. It is translated as CASSQATRVEYNEQFF.

The rearrangement joins TRBV5-5 to TRBJ1-5; D is ambiguous. Trimming cost V 4 bases and J 5 bases, with 7 bases left between them. The CDR3 loop spans 12 amino acids. Germline V gene sequence: CDR1 SGHKS, CDR2 YYEKEE (reference sequence). The DNA for the CDR3 is TGTGCCAGCAGCCCCTACGATCAGCCCCAGCATTTT. Residues: CASSPYDQPQHF. Drawing the rest from reference TRBV5-5 and TRBJ1-5, the complete variable domain is DAGVTQSPTHLIKTRGQQVTLRCSPISGHKSVSWYQQVLGQGPQFIFQYYEKEERGRGNFPDRFSARQFPNYSSELNVNALLLGDSALYLCASSPYDQPQHFGDGTRLSIL.

This clonotype was recorded only once. V is TRBV11-2 and J is TRBJ2-3; 8 nucleotides align to TRBD2. The CDR3 contains 18 residues. With 0 bases clipped from V and 1 base from J, the junction kept 9 bases outside the gene matches. CDR1 is SGHAT and CDR2 is FQNNGV in the germline V gene. The CDR3 loop is CASSLDWGAAGGTDTQYF. The CDR3 DNA reads as TGTGCCAGCAGCTTAGATTGGGGGGCAGCGGGGGGCACAGATACGCAGTATTTT.

This chain joins TRBV11-2 and TRBJ2-3; 7 bases map to TRBD1. Looked up from germline, CDR1 is SGHAT and CDR2 is FQNNGV. This CDR3 has 16 residues. Unmatched junction bases numbered 6, after V lost 2 bases and J lost 1 base. Here the CDR3 DNA reads TGTGCCAGCAGCTTATTTAGGGGGCTGGGCACAGATACGCAGTATTTT. It encodes CASSLFRGLGTDTQYF.